What follows is one TCR beta chain and its context. No antigen is known for it. Using immunoSEQ multiplex PCR, the repertoire was profiled, and TCRdb retains in-frame clones only, with some absent. The sample yields more than 250,000 clones, roughly 85% seen once. This entry comes from a study of cytomegalovirus exposure and HLA in healthy donors. Study outcomes and limitations: Per published reports, the classifier diagnosed cytomegalovirus status with high specificity and sensitivity.

This receptor was obtained from a woman under 30 in good health and CMV-seronegative. Specimen: PBMCs.

This CDR3 reads CASSQVTRGRETQYF. In DNA form, the CDR3 reads TGCGCCAGCAGCCAAGTAACCAGGGGTCGGGAGACCCAGTACTTC. J is TRBJ2-5 and V is TRBV4-3, with a tentative D call TRBD1 (6 bases). Germline values: CDR1 LGHNA, CDR2 YSLEER. V dropped 1 base and J dropped 5 bases, with 14 bases sitting between them. The CDR3 runs 15 residues.